This is a list of T cell receptor beta chains from one sample in a study of vaccination and CD4 T cells after COVID-19. Which antigens these TCRs recognize remains unknown. MiXCR, run by TCRdb on the PCR reads, gives a single entry per CDR3 protein. The data hold more than 10,000 distinct CDR3 sequences, with approximately 62% observed a single time. Input material: CD4+ T cells from blood, cultured in vitro. These receptors originate from a human donor who had recovered from COVID-19. CDR3s include the opening cysteine and the closing phenylalanine or tryptophan. D genes are given only for firm matches. The size of a clone is reported for some rows only, either as once, few or many, or as a class for expanded clones.

.,TRBV20-1,TRBD2,TRBJ2-3,CSARGGTKGQSLDTQYF,TGCAGTGCTAGAGGGGGGACTAAAGGTCAGAGTTTAGATACGCAGTATTTT
.,TRBV27,TRBD2,TRBJ2-2,CASSTSGRANGELFF,TGTGCCAGCAGTACTAGCGGGAGGGCCAACGGGGAGCTGTTTTTT
.,TRBV6-1,.,TRBJ1-2,CASRQGSLYGYTF,TGTGCCAGCAGACAGGGTTCACTCTATGGCTACACCTTC
few,TRBV7-9,.,TRBJ1-2,CASSLDLVYYGYTF,TGTGCCAGCAGCTTAGATTTAGTATACTATGGCTACACCTTC
few,TRBV24-1,.,TRBJ2-3,CATSDLSPSGGTDTQYF,TGTGCCACCAGTGATTTGTCCCCCTCGGGTGGCACAGATACGCAGTATTTT
.,TRBV10-3,.,TRBJ2-1,CAISESRLRVYNEQFF,TGTGCCATCAGTGAGTCGCGGTTGCGGGTCTACAATGAGCAGTTCTTC
few,TRBV20-1,TRBD1,TRBJ1-3,CSARRQGAGNTIYF,TGCAGTGCTAGAAGGCAGGGGGCTGGAAACACCATATATTTT
few,TRBV7-3,TRBD1,TRBJ1-6,CASSLDRENSPLHF,TGTGCCAGCAGCTTGGACAGGGAGAATTCACCCCTCCACTTT
.,TRBV6-1,TRBD2,TRBJ2-7,CASSPVGGRAEQYF,TGTGCCAGCAGTCCCGTGGGAGGGAGAGCCGAGCAGTACTTC
once,TRBV6-5,.,TRBJ1-3,CASSYPGTGGNTIYF,TGTGCCAGCAGTTACCCCGGGACGGGTGGAAACACCATATATTTT
few,TRBV20-1,TRBD1,TRBJ1-2,CSARALTGTGNYGYTF,TGCAGTGCTAGAGCCTTGACCGGGACAGGGAACTATGGCTACACCTTC
.,TRBV19,.,TRBJ1-5,CASTFDRSQPQHF,TGTGCCAGTACTTTTGACCGTTCACAGCCCCAGCATTTT
.,TRBV20-1,TRBD1,TRBJ2-3,CSARGSGQGFSTDTQYF,TGCAGTGCTAGAGGAAGTGGACAGGGCTTTAGCACAGATACGCAGTATTTT
.,TRBV10-3,.,TRBJ2-7,CATGGRSYEQYF,TGTGCCACCGGAGGTAGGTCCTACGAGCAGTACTTC
.,TRBV24-1,.,TRBJ1-5,CASTFILGNQPQHF,TGTGCCAGTACCTTTATCCTTGGCAATCAGCCCCAGCATTTT
once,TRBV6-1,TRBD1,TRBJ2-3,CASRGQDRLAGHTQYF,TGTGCCAGCAGGGGTCAGGACAGGCTCGCGGGTCATACGCAGTATTTT
.,TRBV28,TRBD1,TRBJ2-7,CASRPTGGFSYEQYF,TGTGCCAGCAGACCGACAGGGGGTTTCTCCTACGAGCAGTACTTC
few,TRBV6-5,TRBD2,TRBJ2-5,CASSYSTSGRAETQYF,TGTGCCAGCAGTTACTCGACTAGCGGGAGGGCCGAGACCCAGTACTTC
.,TRBV28,TRBD2,TRBJ2-1,CASRTSGRVDEQFF,TGTGCCAGCAGGACTAGCGGGAGGGTCGATGAGCAGTTCTTC
.,TRBV6-2/TRBV6-3,.,TRBJ1-1,CASRTIPAIGAFF,TGTGCCAGCAGAACTATACCCGCAATCGGAGCTTTCTTT
.,TRBV19,TRBD2,TRBJ2-2,CASSIDQLAGGPNTGELFF,TGTGCCAGTAGTATAGATCAGCTAGCGGGAGGCCCGAACACCGGGGAGCTGTTTTTT
once,TRBV30,.,TRBJ2-5,CAWSVGWGETQYF,TGTGCCTGGAGTGTAGGATGGGGGGAGACCCAGTACTTC
.,TRBV28,.,TRBJ2-7,CASSLLRQVPYEQYF,TGTGCCAGCAGTTTATTGAGGCAGGTCCCCTACGAGCAGTACTTC